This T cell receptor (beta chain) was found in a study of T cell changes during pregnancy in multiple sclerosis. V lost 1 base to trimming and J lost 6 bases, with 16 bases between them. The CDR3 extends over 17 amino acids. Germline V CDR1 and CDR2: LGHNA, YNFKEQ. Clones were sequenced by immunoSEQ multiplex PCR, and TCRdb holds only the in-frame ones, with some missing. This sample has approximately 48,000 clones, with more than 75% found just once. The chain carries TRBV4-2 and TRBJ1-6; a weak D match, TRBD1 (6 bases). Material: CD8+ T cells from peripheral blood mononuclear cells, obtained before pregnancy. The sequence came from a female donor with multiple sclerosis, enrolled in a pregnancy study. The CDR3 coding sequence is TGTGCCAGCAGCCAAGGGGTTAACAGGGACCCTAATTCACCCCTCCACTTT. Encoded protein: CASSQGVNRDPNSPLHF.